Shown below are 18 T cell receptor beta chains from a single sample sequenced in a study of control samples from healthy donors and cancer patients (dated by TCRdb to 2020 to 2021). Libraries were constructed by the immunoSEQ multiplex PCR assay. As stored in TCRdb, this immuneACCESS dataset retains in-frame rearrangements with V and J assigned. A fraction of the clones does not appear; measured against another copy, unresolved V genes explain less than half of the discrepancy, and the remainder lacks a known reason. The sample table contains 55,000 to 85,000 clones; only one count was recorded for about 89% of them. Clones ranked in the top ten supply 2% to 2.5% of the sample. The sequenced sample consisted of PBMCs. These receptors all come from a woman in her forties or fifties with head and neck cancer.

The gene calls are TRBV4-3 and TRBJ2-5; 11 nucleotides agree with TRBD2. The CDR3 consists of 16 residues. Per the germline V gene, CDR1 is LGHNA and CDR2 is YSLEER. J lost 2 bases, V lost 1 base, and 3 bases had no gene match. CDR3 in DNA: TGCGCCAGCAGCCAAGGTCTAGCGGGGGGACAAGAGACCCAGTACTTC. It encodes CASSQGLAGGQETQYF.

A single count supports this clone. V usage is TRBV28 and J usage is TRBJ2-3; no definite D call. Germline CDR1 is MDHEN and CDR2 is SYDVKM. The CDR3 runs to 15 residues. Trimming removed 8 bases from V and 2 bases from J, with 17 bases in between. CDR3 nucleotides: TGTGCCAGCGGTGGGCAGCCGATTCACACAGATACGCAGTATTTT. Translating gives CASGGQPIHTDTQYF.

V is TRBV3-1 (or the pseudogene TRBV3-2) and J is TRBJ2-5; no clear D. V shed 4 bases and J shed 3 bases, with 12 bases lying between them. The CDR3 runs to 14 residues. Germline lookup yields CDR1 LGHDT and CDR2 YNNKEL (reference sequence). CDR3: CASSRRSSEETQYF. DNA for the CDR3: TGTGCCAGCAGCCGACGCTCTAGTGAAGAGACCCAGTACTTC.

The J gene is TRBJ2-3, the V gene TRBV6-1, with 10 bases identical to TRBD1. Germline trimming cut 2 bases from V and 4 bases from J; bases unmatched to any gene: 6. Per germline, CDR1 MNHNS and CDR2 SASEGT. This CDR3 has 16 amino acids. As DNA, the CDR3 is TGTGCCAGCAGTGAACCTGGGACAGGGGACCCAGATACGCAGTATTTT. Translation: CASSEPGTGDPDTQYF.

The genes are TRBV6-5 and TRBJ2-2; tentative D call: TRBD1 (6 bases). Deletions cut 6 bases from V and 6 bases from J, with 14 bases between. The CDR3 consists of 14 residues. The V gene's germline CDR1 is MNHEY and CDR2 SVGAGI. CDR3 sequence reads: CASSYDRRAGELFF. The DNA of the CDR3 is TGTGCCAGCAGCTACGACAGGCGGGCCGGGGAGCTGTTTTTT.

The V and J genes are TRBV5-1 and TRBJ1-6; D uncertain. Trimming shortened V by 0 bases and J by 8 bases, and 9 bases separated the two germline ends. CDR3 size: 14 residues. Germline CDR1 is SGHRS and CDR2 is YFSETQ. The chain's CDR3 is CASSLAPQHSPLHF. For the CDR3, the DNA is TGCGCCAGCAGCTTGGCCCCACAACATTCACCCCTCCACTTT. The full variable domain, rest sourced from reference TRBV5-1 and TRBJ1-6, is KAGVTQTPRYLIKTRGQQVTLSCSPISGHRSVSWYQQTPGQGLQFLFEYFSETQRNKGNFPGRFSGRQFSNSRSEMNVSTLELGDSALYLCASSLAPQHSPLHFGNGTRLTVT.

In the case of this clone: Other DNA sequences within the sample encode an identical CDR3. The rearrangement uses TRBV5-1 and TRBJ2-3; TRBD2 aligns across 8 bases. Germline V lookup: CDR1 SGHRS, CDR2 YFSETQ. J lost 1 base, V lost 2 bases, and 3 bases had no gene match. The CDR3 length is 15 residues. The CDR3 nucleotides read TGCGCCAGCAGCTTAGCGGGGGCTGGCACAGATACGCAGTATTTT. Translation gives CASSLAGAGTDTQYF.

This chain links TRBV28 with TRBJ1-2; the match to TRBD1 covers 9 bases. Germline CDR1 reads MDHEN; CDR2 reads SYDVKM. The V and J ends lost 2 bases and 4 bases, in that order; junction bases with no gene match: 5. CDR3 size: 15 residues. CDR3 nucleotide sequence: TGTGCCAGCAGTTTAGCCCCGGGACAGGGCTATGGCTACACCTTC. It codes for CASSLAPGQGYGYTF.

V and J are TRBV6-5 and TRBJ1-6; D is unclear. The CDR3 is 14 amino acids. Germline-derived CDR1 and CDR2 are MNHEY and SVGAGI. V lost 3 bases to trimming and J lost 9 bases, with 12 bases between them. CDR3 bases: TGTGCCAGCAGTTATACTTCGGGGAGTTCACCCCTCCACTTT. Translating it yields CASSYTSGSSPLHF.

The J gene is TRBJ1-4, the V gene TRBV10-1; the D gene is possibly TRBD1 (6 bases). The V and J ends lost 3 bases and 5 bases respectively, with 13 bases between them. The CDR3 length is 15 residues. CDR1 and CDR2 from the germline V gene are WNHNN and SYGVQD (reference sequence). The CDR3 nucleotides read TGCGCCAGCAGTGATCTGGACAGAAGCAATGAAAAACTGTTTTTT. Amino acid sequence: CASSDLDRSNEKLFF.

The J gene is TRBJ2-3, the V gene TRBV27; 13 bases map to TRBD2. This CDR3 has 15 residues. V was clipped by 2 bases and J by 7 bases; unmatched bases: 3. CDR1 and CDR2 (germline): MNHEY, SMNVEV (reference sequence). The CDR3: CASSLTSGGDNTQYF. In DNA, the CDR3 is TGTGCCAGCAGTTTAACTAGCGGGGGGGACAATACGCAGTATTTT.

V is TRBV28 and J is TRBJ1-1; 8 nucleotides align to TRBD1. With V trimmed by 5 bases and J by 2 bases, 4 bases remained unmatched. The germline V gene has CDR1 MDHEN and CDR2 SYDVKM. The CDR3 is 14 residues long. CDR3 loop: CASSRGQANTEAFF. Here the CDR3 DNA reads TGTGCCAGCAGTAGGGGACAGGCAAACACTGAAGCTTTCTTT.

V is TRBV18 and J is TRBJ2-1; TRBD2 is a possible D gene (6 bases). The CDR3 totals 13 residues. V was pared by 6 bases and J by 5 bases, with 11 bases between. Germline V gene lookup returns CDR1 KGHSH and CDR2 LQKENI. CDR3 in amino acids: CASSRDSHNEQFF. The DNA for the CDR3 is TGTGCCAGCTCTCGGGACTCTCACAATGAGCAGTTCTTC.

This chain joins TRBV15 and TRBJ1-6; TRBD1 aligns across 9 bases. After removal of 3 bases from V and 9 bases from J, the junction contained 12 bases not matched to a gene. CDR1 is LNHNV, CDR2 YYDKDF, per germline (reference sequence). The CDR3 runs 17 residues. The CDR3 here is CATSRGIRQGVGSPLHF. CDR3 DNA: TGTGCCACCAGCAGGGGAATAAGACAGGGGGTAGGTTCACCCCTCCACTTT.

The rearrangement joins TRBV5-1 to TRBJ2-1; no reliable D call. Per germline, CDR1 SGHRS and CDR2 YFSETQ. The V and J ends lost 0 bases and 3 bases respectively, with 10 bases between them. This CDR3 spans 15 amino acids. The CDR3 DNA reads TGCGCCAGCAGCTTGGCCATGGGGAACTACAATGAGCAGTTCTTC. Encoded protein: CASSLAMGNYNEQFF.

This chain joins TRBV5-6 and TRBJ2-7, with D perhaps TRBD1 or TRBD2 (5 bases each). CDR3 length: 14 amino acids. The V end lost 4 bases, the J end lost 2 bases, and 13 bases lay between the germline ends. Germline V CDR1 and CDR2: SGHDT, YYEEEE. The CDR3 here is CASSPDGGTYEQYF. In nucleotides, the CDR3 is TGTGCCAGCAGCCCGGATGGGGGAACCTACGAGCAGTACTTC.

This clone was observed a handful of times. This chain connects TRBV7-2 to TRBJ2-3; D uncertain. This CDR3 has 12 amino acids. V shed 3 bases and J shed 6 bases, with 7 bases lying between them. Looked up from germline, CDR1 is SGHTA and CDR2 is FQGNSA. CDR3 coding DNA: TGTGCCAGCAGCTTGAGTAGCGATACGCAGTATTTT. The encoded protein is CASSLSSDTQYF.

J is TRBJ2-2 and V is TRBV6-1; possibly TRBD1 for D (5 bases). The CDR3 extends over 14 amino acids. The V gene's germline CDR1 is MNHNS and CDR2 SASEGT. The V end was cut by 2 bases, the J end by 7 bases, with 11 bases between. The CDR3 DNA follows: TGTGCCAGCAGTGAACTGGGGCAGAACGGGGAGCTGTTTTTT. Translation: CASSELGQNGELFF.